This record concerns one TCR beta chain sequence. Its antigen remains unidentified. In TCRdb, the 5' RACE reads were re-called with MiXCR into one record per CDR3 protein. The table records about 530,000 distinct CDR3 sequences, 15% of them present only once. This sample is part of a study of identical twins. The study's findings and limits: Insertions were reduced in abundant cord blood beta clonotypes but not in memory repertoires.

Trimming stripped 4 bases from V and 7 bases from J, with 8 bases between. Germline values: CDR1 SQVTM, CDR2 ANQGSEA. The CDR3 is 11 amino acids. The data were also submitted as part of a second study, on yellow fever vaccine responses in identical twins.

The rearrangement uses TRBV29-1 and TRBJ2-1; the D is unclear. The receptor was isolated from a woman younger than 35 in good health. Sample: CD4+ T cells sorted from blood. The CDR3 DNA sequence: TGCAGCGTTGGTTCTGGGAATGAGCAGTTCTTC. This codes for CSVGSGNEQFF.